Below, one T cell receptor beta chain is given with its context. Assay: immunoSEQ multiplex PCR; the TCRdb copy retains only in-frame clones and omits some. This table has fewer than 350,000 clones, about 93% appearing once. The data originate from a study of blood T cell repertoires in COVID-19. Turning to the study itself: The cDNA or gDNA used as material had been derived from T cells, B-cell-depleted T cells, or PBMCs.

Sequences were obtained from peripheral blood. The sequence derives from a woman aged 30 to 39 with COVID-19, enrolled during active disease.

CDR3 nucleotide sequence: TGTGCCAGTAGTATAGATGACAGCGGGAGGAATACGCAGTATTTT. It yields the protein CASSIDDSGRNTQYF. This rearrangement joins TRBV19 to TRBJ2-3; TRBD2 matches 9 bases. The V gene's germline CDR1 is LNHDA and CDR2 SQIVND (reference sequence). V was pared by 0 bases and J by 7 bases, with 5 bases of the junction left unmatched. The CDR3 is 15 amino acids.